The clone carrying this TCR beta chain appeared a few times. Source study methods: Variation in CDR3 across clinicopathological groups served as the basis for constructing a distant-metastasis classifier in papillary thyroid cancer. TCRdb re-clonotyped the PCR reads through MiXCR. Here the V and J calls rest on TCRdb's processing, not on the authors' analysis. The repertoire holds roughly 20,000 clones, with around 33% as singletons. This sample is drawn from a study of metastatic and nonmetastatic thyroid tumors. Study-wide background: Repertoires from blood and tumor or nodule tissue of malignant and benign thyroid patients were compared.

Unmatched junction bases numbered 15, after V lost 5 bases and J lost 4 bases. The CDR3 has 17 residues. Germline V gene data show CDR1 as MNHNS and CDR2 as SASEGT. No treatment of any kind had been given to any patient before thyroid surgery. Sequencing input: tumor tissue. The chain couples TRBV6-1 to TRBJ2-3; 7 bases agree with TRBD2. The receptor was isolated from a female donor with papillary thyroid cancer or a benign thyroid nodule (not recorded which). Some clones in this sample may be carry-over from other donors' samples. The CDR3 nucleotides read TGTGCCAGCAGTAAAGGAGCGGGGTCTAGTATCGCAGATACGCAGTATTTT. Its translation: CASSKGAGSSIADTQYF.